This entry concerns a single T cell receptor (beta chain). The clone's antigen remains unknown. Base qualities are not provided; no much larger clone lies one nucleotide away. Per the publication, the time point label means: about 28 days (+/-7) after the second vaccine dose. AZD1222 recipients given second doses at about 4 weeks or at about 12 weeks were pooled, since spike-specific TCR depth and breadth were not found to differ between the two schedules. The vaccinee samples were drawn from two UK trials, COV001 and COV002, one of which was a single-blind randomized controlled phase 2/3 trial testing AZD1222 (ChAdOx1 nCoV-19) in healthy adults. For TCRbeta chain sequencing, PBMC samples from trial participants were taken at day 0 and at day 28 after the second dose. The entry originates in a study of T cell responses to AZD1222 COVID-19 vaccine (dated by TCRdb to the early 2020s). Study-level background: TCR sequencing covered 233 trial participants: 200 to 220 given two doses of AZD1222 and around 26 given two doses of MenACWY control vaccine. Trial participants were enrolled by age into 18-55, 56-69 and 70-plus year subgroups, with around 150, 28 and 57 TCR-sequenced participants respectively.

Broad study findings and their caveats: In the small 56-69-year group, the increase in depth fell short of significance, most likely because of low power. The vaccine-associated CD4 TCRs covered the entire spike protein, and the dominant responses fell in regions 160-218 and 743-854. Only a handful of AZD1222 recipients were SARS-CoV-2 seropositive at baseline, limiting conclusions about previously exposed vaccinees. A significant rise in spike-specific TCR breadth and depth was observed after two AZD1222 doses relative to day 0 and relative to MenACWY recipients. Nearly half of unique spike-specific TCRs reportedly recognized epitopes outside regions mutated in the B.1.351 and B.1.1.7 variants. Participants were mostly white British and included more females than males, and it was suggested by the authors that clonal diversity may have been underestimated. No day 14 peak-response samples were available, so repertoires were characterized only after the peak T cell response.

CDR1 SGHDT and CDR2 YYEEEE are derived from the germline V gene. V was cut back by 4 bases and J by 1 base, leaving a gap of 17 bases between them. From the cysteine through the phenylalanine, the CDR3 covers 16 amino acids. Here the CDR3 DNA is all that survives: 48 bases in frame from base 1. The CDR3 regions of human TCRbeta chains were analyzed by immunosequencing. The study's own analysis went as follows. Repertoire TCRs were checked for matches against a reference library of SARS-CoV-2-specific TCRs that had been generated using the MIRA antigen-specificity platform. Breadth was defined as the fraction of unique TCRs that were SARS-CoV-2-associated, and depth was defined as the fraction of total T cells that were SARS-CoV-2-associated. Using the MIRA data, each spike-specific TCR was assigned both to the spike region to which the TCR was reactive and to a CD4 or CD8 class. Log10-transformed breadth and depth values were compared by one-way ANOVA with Sidak's multiple comparisons tests. The immuneACCESS repertoire file appears here via TCRdb, limited to in-frame rearrangements. These files lack a portion of the clones; in checked studies, under half of the deficit traces to unresolved V genes, and the cause of the others is not known. V and J calls and clone size are as listed in that table; D and trimming were resolved from the DNA. Here the sample has around 270,000 clones; approximately 94% occur a single time. The ten top clones hold around 0.57% of the sample.

The sequence came from an adult who received the AZD1222 COVID-19 vaccine. Recombination linked TRBV5-6 to TRBJ2-5; TRBD2 is perhaps the D gene, given 6 matching bases. Here the sequenced sample was peripheral blood, taken 28 days after the second AZD1222 dose. The CDR3 sequence is CASSVGRRDGQETQYF. The DNA sequence is as follows: TGTGCCAGCAGCGTTGGGCGGCGGGACGGCCAAGAGACCCAGTACTTC.